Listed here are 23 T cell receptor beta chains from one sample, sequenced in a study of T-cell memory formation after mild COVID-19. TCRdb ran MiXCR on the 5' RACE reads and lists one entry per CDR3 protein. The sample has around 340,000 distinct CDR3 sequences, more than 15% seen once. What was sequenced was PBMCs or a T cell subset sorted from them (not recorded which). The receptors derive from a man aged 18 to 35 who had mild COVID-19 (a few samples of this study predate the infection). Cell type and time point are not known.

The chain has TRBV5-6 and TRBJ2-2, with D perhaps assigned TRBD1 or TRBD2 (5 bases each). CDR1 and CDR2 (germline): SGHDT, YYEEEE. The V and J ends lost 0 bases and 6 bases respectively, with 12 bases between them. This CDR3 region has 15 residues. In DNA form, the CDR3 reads TGTGCCAGCAGCTTGGCCGGGACCGACGCCGGGGAGCTGTTTTTT. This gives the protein CASSLAGTDAGELFF.

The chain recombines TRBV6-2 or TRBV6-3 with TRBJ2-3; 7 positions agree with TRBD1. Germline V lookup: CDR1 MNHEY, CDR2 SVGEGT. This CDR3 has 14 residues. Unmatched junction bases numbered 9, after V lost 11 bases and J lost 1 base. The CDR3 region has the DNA TGTGCCGCAAACCGGGACAGCGGCACAGATACGCAGTATTTT. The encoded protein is CAANRDSGTDTQYF.

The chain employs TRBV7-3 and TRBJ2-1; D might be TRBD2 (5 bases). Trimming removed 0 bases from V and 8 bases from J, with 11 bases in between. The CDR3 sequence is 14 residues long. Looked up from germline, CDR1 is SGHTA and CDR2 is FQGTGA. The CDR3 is CASSLTRWGDEQFF. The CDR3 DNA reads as TGTGCCAGCAGCTTAACCCGTTGGGGAGATGAGCAGTTCTTC.

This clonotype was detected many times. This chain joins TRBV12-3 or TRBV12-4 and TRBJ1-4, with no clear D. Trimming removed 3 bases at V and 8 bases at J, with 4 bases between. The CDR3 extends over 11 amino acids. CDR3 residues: CASSFREKLFF. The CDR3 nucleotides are TGTGCCAGCAGTTTTCGGGAAAAACTGTTTTTT.

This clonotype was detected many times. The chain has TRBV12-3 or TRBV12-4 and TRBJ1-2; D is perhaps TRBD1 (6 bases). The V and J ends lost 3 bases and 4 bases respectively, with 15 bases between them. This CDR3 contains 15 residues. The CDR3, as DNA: TGTGCCAGCAGTTTCCCAGGACAGACCGCCTATGGCTACACCTTC. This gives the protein CASSFPGQTAYGYTF.

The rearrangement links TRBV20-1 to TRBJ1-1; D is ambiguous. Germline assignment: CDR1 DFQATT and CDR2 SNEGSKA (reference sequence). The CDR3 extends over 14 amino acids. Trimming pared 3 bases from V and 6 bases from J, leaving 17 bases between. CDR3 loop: CSASFPREAPEAFF. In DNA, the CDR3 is TGCAGTGCTAGCTTTCCAAGGGAAGCGCCTGAAGCTTTCTTT.

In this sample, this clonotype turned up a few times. The CDR3 nucleotides read TGTGCCAGCAGCCGGGGGACCGGAGGAGAGACCCAGTACTTC. Amino acids: CASSRGTGGETQYF. V is TRBV5-8 and J is TRBJ2-5, with D possibly being TRBD2 (6 bases). CDR1 and CDR2 from the germline V gene are SGHTS and YDEGEE. V lost 4 bases and J lost 4, with 14 bases in between. The CDR3 runs to 14 residues.

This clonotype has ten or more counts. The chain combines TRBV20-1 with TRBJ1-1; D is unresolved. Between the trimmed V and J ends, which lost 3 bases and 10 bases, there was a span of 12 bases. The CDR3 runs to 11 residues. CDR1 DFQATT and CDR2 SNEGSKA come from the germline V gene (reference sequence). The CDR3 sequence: CSARISYGAFF. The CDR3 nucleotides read TGCAGTGCTAGGATTTCGTATGGAGCTTTCTTT.

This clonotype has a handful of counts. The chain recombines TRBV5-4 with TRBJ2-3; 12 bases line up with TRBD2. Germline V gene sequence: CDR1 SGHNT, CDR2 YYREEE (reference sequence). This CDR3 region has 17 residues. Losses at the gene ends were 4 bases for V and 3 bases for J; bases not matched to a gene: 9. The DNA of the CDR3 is TGTGCCAGCAGCCCCGCTACTAGCGGGGGGTGGACAGATACGCAGTATTTT. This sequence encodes CASSPATSGGWTDTQYF.

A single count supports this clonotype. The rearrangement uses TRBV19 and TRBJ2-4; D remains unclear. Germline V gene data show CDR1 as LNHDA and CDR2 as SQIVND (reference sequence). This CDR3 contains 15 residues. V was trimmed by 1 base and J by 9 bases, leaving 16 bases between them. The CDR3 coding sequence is TGTGCCAGTAGTATAGTGGGCCGAGGATTCTCCATTCAGTACTTC. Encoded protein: CASSIVGRGFSIQYF. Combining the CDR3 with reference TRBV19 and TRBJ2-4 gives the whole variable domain DGGITQSPKYLFRKEGQNVTLSCEQNLNHDAMYWYRQDPGQGLRLIYYSQIVNDFQKGDIAEGYSVSREKKESFPLTVTSAQKNPTAFYLCASSIVGRGFSIQYFGAGTRLSVL.

The CDR3 loop is CASAGVPETQYF. The CDR3 nucleotides read TGTGCCAGTGCCGGGGTCCCAGAGACCCAGTACTTC. The V call is TRBV6-2 or TRBV6-3, the J call TRBJ2-5; a possible D gene is TRBD2 (5 bases). The CDR3 is 12 residues long. CDR1 MNHEY and CDR2 SVGEGT come from the germline V gene. V dropped 9 bases and J dropped 4 bases, with 12 bases sitting between them.

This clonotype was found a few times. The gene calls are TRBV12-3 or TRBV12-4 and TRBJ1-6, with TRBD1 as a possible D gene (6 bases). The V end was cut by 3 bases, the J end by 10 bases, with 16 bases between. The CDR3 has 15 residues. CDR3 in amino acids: CASSLNSGARSPLHF. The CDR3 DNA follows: TGTGCCAGCAGTTTGAATTCGGGGGCACGGTCACCCCTCCACTTT.

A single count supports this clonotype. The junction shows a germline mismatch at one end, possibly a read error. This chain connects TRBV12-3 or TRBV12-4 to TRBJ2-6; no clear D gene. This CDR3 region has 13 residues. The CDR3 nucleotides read TGTGCCAGCAGTCTCTATGTGGCCAACGTCCTTACTTTC. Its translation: CASSLYVANVLTF.

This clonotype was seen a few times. The CDR3 nucleotides are TGTGCCAGCAGCTTGGCGGGGGGCTCAGGGACCCAGTACTTC. This sequence encodes CASSLAGGSGTQYF. The gene calls are TRBV7-7 and TRBJ2-5, with TRBD2 matching over 8 bases. V dropped 3 bases and J dropped 7; count of bases not matched to a gene: 7. The germline CDR1 and CDR2 sequences are SSHAT and FNYEAQ (reference sequence). The CDR3 has 14 amino acids.

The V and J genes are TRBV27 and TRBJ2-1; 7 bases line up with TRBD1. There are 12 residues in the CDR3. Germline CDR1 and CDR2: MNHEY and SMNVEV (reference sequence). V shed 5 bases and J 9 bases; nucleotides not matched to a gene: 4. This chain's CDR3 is CASSANRGEQFF. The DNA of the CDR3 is TGTGCCAGCAGTGCCAACAGGGGTGAGCAGTTCTTC.

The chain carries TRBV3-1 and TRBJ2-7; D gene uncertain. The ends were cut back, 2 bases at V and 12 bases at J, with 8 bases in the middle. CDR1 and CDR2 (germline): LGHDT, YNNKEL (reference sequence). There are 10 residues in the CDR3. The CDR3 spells CASSQQIMYV. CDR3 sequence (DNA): TGTGCCAGCAGCCAACAGATAATGTACGTC.

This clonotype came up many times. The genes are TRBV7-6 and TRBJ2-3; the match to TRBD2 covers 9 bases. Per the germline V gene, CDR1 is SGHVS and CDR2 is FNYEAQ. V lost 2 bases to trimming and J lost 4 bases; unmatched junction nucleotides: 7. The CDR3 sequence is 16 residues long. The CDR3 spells CASSLLAGGTPDTQYF. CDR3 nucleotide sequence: TGTGCCAGCAGCTTACTGGCGGGGGGGACACCAGATACGCAGTATTTT.

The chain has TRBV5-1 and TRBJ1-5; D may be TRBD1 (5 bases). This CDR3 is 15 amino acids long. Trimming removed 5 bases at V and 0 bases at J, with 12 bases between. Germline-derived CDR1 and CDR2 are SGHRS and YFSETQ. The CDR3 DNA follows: TGCGCCAGCAGACTGGAGGGGTATAGCAATCAGCCCCAGCATTTT. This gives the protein CASRLEGYSNQPQHF.

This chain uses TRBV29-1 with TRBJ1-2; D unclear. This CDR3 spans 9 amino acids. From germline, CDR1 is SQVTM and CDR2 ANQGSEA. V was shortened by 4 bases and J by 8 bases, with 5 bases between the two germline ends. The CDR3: CSVVEGYTF. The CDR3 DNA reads TGCAGCGTTGTGGAGGGCTACACCTTC.

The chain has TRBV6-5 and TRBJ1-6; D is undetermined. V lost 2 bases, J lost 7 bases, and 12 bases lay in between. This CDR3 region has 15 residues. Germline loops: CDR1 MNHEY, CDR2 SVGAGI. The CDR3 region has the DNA TGTGCCAGCAGTTACATAGGCCACTCAAATTCACCCCTCCACTTT. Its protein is CASSYIGHSNSPLHF.

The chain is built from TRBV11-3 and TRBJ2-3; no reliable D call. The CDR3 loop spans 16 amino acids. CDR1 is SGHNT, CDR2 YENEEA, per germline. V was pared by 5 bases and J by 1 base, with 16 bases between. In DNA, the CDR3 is TGTGCCAGCAGCGACGTTTGGGGTGGGGGCACAGATACGCAGTATTTT. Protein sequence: CASSDVWGGGTDTQYF. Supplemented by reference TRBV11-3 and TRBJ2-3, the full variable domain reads EAGVVQSPRYKIIEKKQPVAFWCNPISGHNTLYWYLQNLGQGPELLIRYENEEAVDDSQLPKDRFSAERLKGVDSTLKIQPAELGDSAVYLCASSDVWGGGTDTQYFGPGTRLTVL.

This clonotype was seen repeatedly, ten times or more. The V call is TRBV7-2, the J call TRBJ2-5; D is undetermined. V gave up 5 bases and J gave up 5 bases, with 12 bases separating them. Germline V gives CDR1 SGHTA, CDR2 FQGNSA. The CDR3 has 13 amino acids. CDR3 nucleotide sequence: TGTGCCAGCAGCCTCGTGGGGTTGGAGACCCAGTACTTC. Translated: CASSLVGLETQYF.

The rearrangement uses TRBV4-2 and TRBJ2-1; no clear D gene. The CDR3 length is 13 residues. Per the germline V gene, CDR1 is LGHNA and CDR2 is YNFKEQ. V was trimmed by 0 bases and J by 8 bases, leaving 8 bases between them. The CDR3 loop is CASSQEPNDEQFF. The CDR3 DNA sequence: TGTGCCAGCAGCCAAGAACCCAACGATGAGCAGTTCTTC.